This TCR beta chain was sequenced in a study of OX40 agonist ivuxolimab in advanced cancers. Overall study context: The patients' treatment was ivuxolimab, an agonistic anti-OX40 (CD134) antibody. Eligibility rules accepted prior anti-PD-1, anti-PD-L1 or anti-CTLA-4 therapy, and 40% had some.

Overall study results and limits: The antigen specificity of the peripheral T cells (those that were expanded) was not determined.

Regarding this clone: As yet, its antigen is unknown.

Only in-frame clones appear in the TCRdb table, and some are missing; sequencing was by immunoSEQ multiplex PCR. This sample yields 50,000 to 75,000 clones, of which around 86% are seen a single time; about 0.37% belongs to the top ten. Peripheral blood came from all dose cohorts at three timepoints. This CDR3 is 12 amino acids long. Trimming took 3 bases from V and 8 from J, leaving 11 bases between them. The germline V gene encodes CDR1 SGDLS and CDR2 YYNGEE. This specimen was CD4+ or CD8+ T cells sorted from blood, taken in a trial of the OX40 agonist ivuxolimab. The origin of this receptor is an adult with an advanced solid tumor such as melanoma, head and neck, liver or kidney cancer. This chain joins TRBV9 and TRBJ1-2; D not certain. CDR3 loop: CASSALTGGYTF. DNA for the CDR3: TGTGCCAGCAGCGCTTTGACTGGGGGCTACACCTTC.